One sample yielded the 28 T cell receptor beta chains listed below, sequenced in a study of OX40 agonist ivuxolimab in advanced cancers. The data were produced by immunoSEQ multiplex PCR, yet TCRdb's version contains in-frame clones alone and is incomplete. The data hold 100,000 to 110,000 clones, with approximately 90% observed a single time. The specimen comprised CD4+ or CD8+ T cells sorted from blood, sampled in a trial of the OX40 agonist ivuxolimab. Receptors originate from an adult with an advanced solid tumor such as melanoma, head and neck, liver or kidney cancer.

The gene calls are TRBV18 and TRBJ1-2, with D unclear. V lost 2 bases and J lost 1, with 11 bases in between. The length of the CDR3 is 15 residues. Per germline, CDR1 KGHSH and CDR2 LQKENI. CDR3 protein: CASSPVTKINYGYTF. As DNA, the CDR3 is TGTGCCAGCTCACCAGTGACGAAAATTAACTATGGCTACACCTTC.

The V and J genes are TRBV28 and TRBJ2-1, with 9 bases that match TRBD1. CDR1 MDHEN and CDR2 SYDVKM come from the germline V gene. The V gene end was trimmed by 6 bases and the J gene end by 9 bases; junction bases not matched to a gene: 6. The CDR3 has 13 residues. The CDR3 bases are TGTGCCAGCAGGGGACAGGGTTTTGGTGAGCAGTTCTTC. It specifies CASRGQGFGEQFF.

V usage is TRBV2 and J usage is TRBJ1-2; D is possibly TRBD1 (5 bases). Germline CDR1 is SNHLY and CDR2 is FYNNEI. V was shortened by 6 bases and J by 2 bases, with 10 bases between the two germline ends. The CDR3 contains 13 residues. The CDR3, as DNA: TGTGCCAGCAGCACCCAGGGAAACTATGGCTACACCTTC. This gives the protein CASSTQGNYGYTF. Looking up the rest from reference TRBV2 and TRBJ1-2 gives the full variable domain: EPEVTQTPSHQVTQMGQEVILRCVPISNHLYFYWYRQILGQKVEFLVSFYNNEISEKSEIFDDQFSVERPDGSNFTLKIRSTKLEDSAMYFCASSTQGNYGYTFGSGTRLTVV.

This sequence joins TRBV19 and TRBJ2-2, with TRBD1 identical over 11 bases. Trimming removed 5 bases from V and 4 bases from J; junction bases left unmatched: 3. The germline V gene encodes CDR1 LNHDA and CDR2 SQIVND (reference sequence). This CDR3 has 15 residues. CDR3 nucleotides: TGTGCCAGTAGTGCGGGACAGGGGGGCACCGGGGAGCTGTTTTTT. Its protein product is CASSAGQGGTGELFF.

The rearrangement links TRBV28 to TRBJ1-2; D ambiguous. Trimming left V 0 bases short and J 2 bases short, with 7 bases between. Germline V CDR1 and CDR2: MDHEN, SYDVKM. The CDR3 runs to 14 residues. The CDR3 sequence is CASSLWAENYGYTF. The CDR3 DNA follows: TGTGCCAGCAGTTTATGGGCCGAGAACTATGGCTACACCTTC.

This rearrangement joins TRBV5-1 to TRBJ1-5, with TRBD1 matching over 7 bases. This CDR3 is built from 14 residues. Germline-derived CDR1 and CDR2 are SGHRS and YFSETQ. The J segment lost 8 bases and the V segment lost 0 bases, leaving 5 bases of the junction unmatched. Written as DNA, the CDR3 is TGCGCCAGCAGCTTGGTAGGGGGCTTAGAGCCCCAGCATTTT. It encodes CASSLVGGLEPQHF.

This sequence joins TRBV5-1 and TRBJ2-6; unclear D gene. This CDR3 region has 16 residues. The V end was cut by 0 bases, the J end by 4 bases, with 11 bases between. Germline assignment: CDR1 SGHRS and CDR2 YFSETQ. The CDR3 region has the DNA TGCGCCAGCAGCTTGGATGGGGTGCCCGGGGCCAACGTCCTGACTTTC. Translation gives CASSLDGVPGANVLTF.

The chain recombines TRBV7-6 with TRBJ2-7; no clear D gene. CDR1 and CDR2 (germline): SGHVS, FNYEAQ. The CDR3 is made up of 13 amino acids. Deletions cut 3 bases from V and 1 base from J, with 7 bases between. CDR3 loop: CASSFGQSYEQYF. In DNA form, the CDR3 reads TGTGCCAGCAGCTTCGGGCAGTCCTACGAGCAGTACTTC.

V usage is TRBV5-6 and J usage is TRBJ1-2; 8 positions match TRBD1. Trimming cost V 4 bases and J 4 bases; bases outside gene matches: 12. From germline, CDR1 is SGHDT and CDR2 YYEEEE. The CDR3 has 16 amino acids. The CDR3 DNA sequence: TGTGCCAGCAGCCTGCGCGGGGACAGGAACTTCTATGGCTACACCTTC. The encoded protein is CASSLRGDRNFYGYTF.

A word on this clone: At one end, the junction sequence differs from germline, possibly due to a read error. The CDR3 nucleotides read TGTGCTAGCAGCTTAGCTGGCGGGCAAGAGACCCAGTACTTC. It encodes CASSLAGGQETQYF. This chain joins TRBV7-7 and TRBJ2-5, with D possibly being TRBD2 (5 bases). The germline gives CDR1 SSHAT, CDR2 FNYEAQ (reference sequence). The CDR3 is 14 amino acids. The full variable domain, completed using reference TRBV7-7 and TRBJ2-5, is GAGVSQSPRYKVTKRGQDVTLRCDPISSHATLYWYQQALGQGPEFLTYFNYEAQPDKSGLPSDRFSAERPEGSISTLTIQRTEQRDSAMYRCASSLAGGQETQYFGPGTRLLVL.

The chain carries TRBV2 and TRBJ2-5; D not certain. The J call may be mistaken, given a closer DNA end match to TRBJ2-7. The CDR3 spans 12 residues. CDR1 and CDR2 (germline): SNHLY, FYNNEI. The DNA of the CDR3 is TGTGCCAGCAGCGCCAGCTCCTACGAGCAGTACTTC. Encoded protein: CASSASSYEQYF.

The chain couples TRBV5-5 to TRBJ2-5; the match to TRBD2 covers 12 bases. CDR3 length: 15 residues. Germline V gives CDR1 SGHKS, CDR2 YYEKEE (reference sequence). Unmatched junction bases numbered 4, after V lost 3 bases and J lost 4 bases. The CDR3 is CASSSRTSGTETQYF. For the CDR3, the DNA is TGTGCCAGCAGCTCTAGGACTAGCGGGACAGAGACCCAGTACTTC.

The rearrangement uses TRBV6-6 and TRBJ2-7; tentatively, D is TRBD2 (6 bases). The CDR3 is made up of 16 amino acids. Trimming stripped 2 bases from V and 5 bases from J, with 19 bases between. Germline CDR1 reads MNHNY; CDR2 reads SVGAGI (reference sequence). In DNA form, the CDR3 reads TGTGCCAGCAGTTACCCTTCAGGAGGGAGTAGAGACGAGCAGTACTTC. Its translation is CASSYPSGGSRDEQYF.

This clone was picked up one time. This chain joins TRBV18 and TRBJ2-1; 8 positions match TRBD2. CDR1 KGHSH and CDR2 LQKENI come from the germline V gene. This CDR3 contains 15 residues. V shed 2 bases, J shed 4 bases, and the junction held 4 bases outside the gene matches. The CDR3 loop is CASSPVAGPYNEQFF. In DNA form, the CDR3 reads TGTGCCAGCTCACCAGTAGCGGGGCCTTACAATGAGCAGTTCTTC.

The chain is built from TRBV28 and TRBJ1-1; TRBD1 is a possible D gene (5 bases). V gave up 8 bases and J gave up 8 bases, with 27 bases separating them. There are 16 residues in the CDR3. CDR1 MDHEN and CDR2 SYDVKM come from the germline V gene. For the CDR3, the DNA is TGTGCCAGCGGGAGAAGGGGCGCAGGGTTGCCCGCAGAAGCTTTCTTT. Protein: CASGRRGAGLPAEAFF.

This chain joins TRBV6-5 and TRBJ2-7; 11 nucleotides agree with TRBD1. CDR1 and CDR2 (germline): MNHEY, SVGAGI. Trimming took 0 bases from V and 0 from J; bases not matched to a gene: 1. The CDR3 has 16 residues. The CDR3 DNA sequence: TGTGCCAGCAGTTACTCGGGGACAGGGGGCTCCTACGAGCAGTACTTC. As protein: CASSYSGTGGSYEQYF.

As DNA, the CDR3 is TGTGCCAGCAGCCTCCCCCACACGGGGGCTGGCTACACCTTC. Translating it yields CASSLPHTGAGYTF. The chain has TRBV28 and TRBJ1-2; D is possibly TRBD1 (6 bases). Germline V gene sequence: CDR1 MDHEN, CDR2 SYDVKM. Trimming cost V 6 bases and J 7 bases, with 18 bases left between them. The length of the CDR3 is 14 residues.

As for this clone: One end of the junction does not line up with germline, which may come from a read error. The chain couples TRBV5-6 to TRBJ2-3, with D possibly being TRBD2 (6 bases). This CDR3 comprises 14 residues. Germline loops: CDR1 SGHDT, CDR2 YYEEEE. For the CDR3, the DNA is TGTGCCAGCAGCTCGACAGCGGGCACAGGTACGCAGTATTTT. It is translated as CASSSTAGTGTQYF.

The J gene is TRBJ2-5, the V gene TRBV4-2, with 7 nucleotides matching TRBD1. The ends lost 2 bases at V and 2 bases at J; junction bases unmatched: 2. Germline lookup yields CDR1 LGHNA and CDR2 YNFKEQ. The length of the CDR3 is 14 residues. This CDR3 is CASSQRTGQETQYF. The CDR3 bases are TGTGCCAGCAGCCAAAGGACAGGTCAAGAGACCCAGTACTTC.

The rearrangement joins TRBV7-2 to TRBJ1-1; TRBD1 aligns across 9 bases. Germline V CDR1 and CDR2: SGHTA, FQGNSA. The CDR3 has 14 amino acids. V trimming: 5 bases; J trimming: 1 base; junction bases outside the gene matches: 2. The CDR3 region is CASSMGQGNTEAFF. Written as DNA, the CDR3 is TGTGCCAGCAGCATGGGACAGGGGAACACTGAAGCTTTCTTT.

The chain recombines TRBV7-2 with TRBJ1-2, with D possibly TRBD1 on 6 matching bases. The CDR3 extends over 15 amino acids. Germline CDR1 is SGHTA and CDR2 is FQGNSA. Deletions cut 1 base from V and 5 bases from J, with 14 bases between. The CDR3 bases are TGTGCCAGCAGCTTAGAGATTGCAGGGGATTATGGCTACACCTTC. Translated: CASSLEIAGDYGYTF.

The chain carries TRBV6-5 and TRBJ1-1, with TRBD1 matching over 7 bases. The CDR3 is made up of 12 amino acids. Per the germline V gene, CDR1 is MNHEY and CDR2 is SVGAGI. Trimming took 2 bases from V and 8 from J; bases not matched to a gene: 2. In DNA, the CDR3 is TGTGCCAGCAGTTACCAGACAGGGGAAGCTTTCTTT. Encoded protein: CASSYQTGEAFF.

The chain joins TRBV5-4 to TRBJ2-3; TRBD2 matches at 9 bases. After removal of 3 bases from V and 1 base from J, the junction contained 3 bases not matched to a gene. There are 15 residues in the CDR3. Germline-derived CDR1 and CDR2 are SGHNT and YYREEE (reference sequence). CDR3 coding DNA: TGTGCCAGCAGCTATGGCGGGAGGGGCACAGATACGCAGTATTTT. Translation gives CASSYGGRGTDTQYF.

This clone was observed a few times. V and J are TRBV7-8 and TRBJ2-7; TRBD2 aligns across 9 bases. Trimming removed 2 bases from V and 3 bases from J; junction bases left unmatched: 5. There are 15 residues in the CDR3. In germline, CDR1 is SGHVS, CDR2 FQNEAQ. CDR3 DNA: TGTGCCAGCAGCTTATCCCGGCGGGAGGGCTACGAGCAGTACTTC. It codes for CASSLSRREGYEQYF.

V usage is TRBV30 and J usage is TRBJ2-6; D is perhaps TRBD1 (6 bases). The CDR3 loop spans 17 amino acids. Looked up from germline, CDR1 is GTSNPN and CDR2 is SVGIG (reference sequence). V lost 0 bases and J 4 bases, leaving 16 bases between the germline ends. CDR3 region: CAWSVHLRGSGANVLTF. As DNA, the CDR3 is TGTGCCTGGAGTGTACACCTCAGGGGATCCGGGGCCAACGTCCTGACTTTC.

The V and J genes are TRBV5-1 and TRBJ2-3; no clear D. Per germline, CDR1 SGHRS and CDR2 YFSETQ. The CDR3 is made up of 15 amino acids. Trimming shortened V by 0 bases and J by 2 bases, and 10 bases separated the two germline ends. Here the CDR3 reads CASSLARPDTDTQYF. The CDR3 DNA is TGCGCCAGCAGCTTGGCCCGACCTGACACAGATACGCAGTATTTT.

This clone was seen a few times. The chain couples TRBV4-1 to TRBJ1-1, with TRBD1 matching over 7 bases. Germline V gene lookup returns CDR1 MGHRA and CDR2 YSYEKL. V trimming: 1 base; J trimming: 3 bases; junction bases outside the gene matches: 5. The CDR3 has 15 residues. CDR3 sequence: CASSQVPGGDTEAFF. CDR3 bases: TGCGCCAGCAGCCAAGTTCCAGGGGGGGACACTGAAGCTTTCTTT.

This chain uses TRBV28 with TRBJ1-1; no firm D call. The ends were cut back, 6 bases at V and 3 bases at J, with 11 bases in the middle. Germline V gene lookup returns CDR1 MDHEN and CDR2 SYDVKM. This CDR3 contains 13 residues. This CDR3 reads CASRGRVDTEAFF. The CDR3 nucleotides are TGTGCCAGCAGGGGGAGGGTAGACACTGAAGCTTTCTTT.